This T cell receptor (beta chain) was recorded in a study of a mutant IDH1 vaccine in newly diagnosed glioma. Whole-study context: Patients got their first vaccination 4-6 weeks after radiotherapy alone, or with temozolomide cycles.

Trimming stripped 5 bases from V and 3 bases from J, with 14 bases between. In germline, CDR1 is LNHDA, CDR2 SQIVND (reference sequence). This CDR3 is 15 amino acids long. Note on this clone: Its antigen is unknown.

Sample time point: week 11, during vaccination. The content of each vaccine dose was 300 ug of mutant IDH1 20-mer peptide, and topical imiquimod accompanied it. The repertoire was sequenced with immunoSEQ multiplex PCR; TCRdb's copy has only in-frame clones and lacks some. The sample has approximately 110,000 clones, roughly 88% seen once; the top ten hold 0.55% to 0.7%. This clonotype originated in a woman between 45 and 65 years old with glioma. The chain has TRBV19 and TRBJ1-5, with a tentative D call TRBD1 (5 bases). Sequenced material: PBMCs, taken from a glioma patient whose treatment included an IDH1 peptide vaccine. CDR3 DNA sequence: TGTGCCAGTAGTTGGGGGGACGGCCTCAATCAGCCCCAGCATTTT. Translated: CASSWGDGLNQPQHF.